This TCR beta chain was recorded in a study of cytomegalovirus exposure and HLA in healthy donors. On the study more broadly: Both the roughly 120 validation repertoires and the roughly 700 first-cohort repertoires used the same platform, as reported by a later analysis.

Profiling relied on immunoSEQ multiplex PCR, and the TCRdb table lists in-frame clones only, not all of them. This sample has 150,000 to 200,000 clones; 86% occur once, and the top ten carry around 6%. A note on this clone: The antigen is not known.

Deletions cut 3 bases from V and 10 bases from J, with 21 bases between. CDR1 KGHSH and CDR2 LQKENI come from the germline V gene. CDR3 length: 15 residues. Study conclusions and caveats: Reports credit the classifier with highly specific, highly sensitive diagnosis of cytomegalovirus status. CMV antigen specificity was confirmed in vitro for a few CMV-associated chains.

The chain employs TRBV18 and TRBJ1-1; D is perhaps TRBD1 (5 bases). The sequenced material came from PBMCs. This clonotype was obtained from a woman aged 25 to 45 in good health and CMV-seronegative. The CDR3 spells CASSPPNRGEPRAFF. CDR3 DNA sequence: TGTGCCAGCTCACCTCCGAACCGAGGGGAGCCTAGAGCTTTCTTT.